The 10 T cell receptor beta chains given below trace back to one sample, sequenced in a study of T-cell reconstitution after alpha-beta-depleted transplantation in children. TCRbeta library construction was performed incorporating unique molecular identifiers. TCRdb reprocessed the PCR reads with MiXCR, giving one entry per CDR3 protein. The data contain hundreds of thousands of distinct CDR3 sequences, 10% to 15% of them singletons. The sample in question was PBMCs, mostly from graft donor cells, obtained 360 days after TCRalphabeta/CD19-depleted stem cell transplant. Receptor source: a male patient younger than 18 who had a stem cell transplant for acute myeloid leukemia, so the T cells may come from the graft donor.

In its sample, this clonotype was seen a few times. Written as DNA, the CDR3 is TGTGCCAGCAGCTTAGGGTTCCCGGGACTAGCGGGCCAAGATACGCAGTATTTT. Translating gives CASSLGFPGLAGQDTQYF. V and J are TRBV11-2 and TRBJ2-3; TRBD2 matches 12 bases. This CDR3 is built from 18 residues. Germline CDR1 reads SGHAT; CDR2 reads FQNNGV. V lost 1 base and J lost 5; bases outside the gene matches: 10.

This clonotype was observed at least ten times. The chain links TRBV10-3 to TRBJ2-1; no definite D call. Trimming removed 0 bases from V and 9 bases from J, with 9 bases in between. Per the germline V gene, CDR1 is ENHRY and CDR2 is SYGVKD. This CDR3 contains 13 residues. The CDR3 reads CAISESKVIEQFF. The CDR3 nucleotides read TGTGCCATCAGTGAGTCAAAGGTCATTGAGCAGTTCTTC.

The J gene is TRBJ2-3, the V gene TRBV5-1; 8 bases match TRBD1. With V trimmed by 4 bases and J by 3 bases, 10 bases remained unmatched. The V gene's germline CDR1 is SGHRS and CDR2 YFSETQ. The CDR3 loop spans 16 amino acids. This CDR3 is CASSPRAGGATDTQYF. DNA of the CDR3: TGCGCCAGCAGCCCACGGGCAGGGGGCGCGACAGATACGCAGTATTTT. Drawing the rest from reference TRBV5-1 and TRBJ2-3, the complete variable domain is KAGVTQTPRYLIKTRGQQVTLSCSPISGHRSVSWYQQTPGQGLQFLFEYFSETQRNKGNFPGRFSGRQFSNSRSEMNVSTLELGDSALYLCASSPRAGGATDTQYFGPGTRLTVL.

The rearrangement joins TRBV5-1 to TRBJ1-5; D perhaps matches TRBD1 (6 bases). The CDR3 extends over 19 amino acids. Germline V gene data show CDR1 as SGHRS and CDR2 as YFSETQ. Deletions cut 4 bases from V and 2 bases from J, with 25 bases between. The CDR3 DNA reads TGCGCCAGCAGCACCGGACAGCGAGGGGGGTTTAGGGGCAATCAGCCCCAGCATTTT. This encodes CASSTGQRGGFRGNQPQHF. The full variable domain, with the rest looked up from reference TRBV5-1 and TRBJ1-5, is KAGVTQTPRYLIKTRGQQVTLSCSPISGHRSVSWYQQTPGQGLQFLFEYFSETQRNKGNFPGRFSGRQFSNSRSEMNVSTLELGDSALYLCASSTGQRGGFRGNQPQHFGDGTRLSIL.

This clonotype has ten or more counts. The chain carries TRBV20-1 and TRBJ2-7; 9 bases align to TRBD1. V trimming: 3 bases; J trimming: 5 bases; junction bases outside the gene matches: 5. The CDR3 is made up of 13 amino acids. Looked up from germline, CDR1 is DFQATT and CDR2 is SNEGSKA (reference sequence). CDR3 amino acids: CSARGQGLHEQYF. CDR3 nucleotide sequence: TGCAGTGCTAGGGGACAGGGTTTGCACGAGCAGTACTTC.

V is TRBV5-1 and J is TRBJ2-7, with D unresolved. V dropped 3 bases and J dropped 7 bases, with 11 bases sitting between them. Germline lookup yields CDR1 SGHRS and CDR2 YFSETQ. This CDR3 has 12 amino acids. CDR3 region: CASSSHPLEQYF. The CDR3 nucleotides read TGCGCCAGCAGCTCGCACCCCCTTGAGCAGTACTTC.

This clonotype occurred many times. This rearrangement joins TRBV29-1 to TRBJ2-1, with a weak D call TRBD1 (6 bases). CDR1 SQVTM and CDR2 ANQGSEA come from the germline V gene. CDR3 length equals 16 residues. The V gene lost 3 bases and the J gene lost 2 bases, with 17 bases spanning the gap. CDR3 coding DNA: TGCAGCGTTGATGGGGGCTACGCGGCCCCCTACAATGAGCAGTTCTTC. Translation gives CSVDGGYAAPYNEQFF.

This rearrangement joins TRBV20-1 to TRBJ2-5, with TRBD2 matching over 7 bases. The CDR3 extends over 14 amino acids. CDR1 is DFQATT and CDR2 is SNEGSKA in the germline V gene (reference sequence). V dropped 5 bases and J dropped 2; count of bases not matched to a gene: 8. This CDR3 reads CSASREGIQETQYF. For the CDR3, the DNA is TGCAGTGCTTCCAGGGAGGGGATACAAGAGACCCAGTACTTC.

The chain joins TRBV6-1 to TRBJ2-7; 14 bases align to TRBD2. Germline V lookup: CDR1 MNHNS, CDR2 SASEGT. This CDR3 comprises 14 residues. The V and J ends lost 3 bases and 6 bases, in that order; junction bases with no gene match: 1. The CDR3 DNA is TGTGCCAGCAGTGAGGGACTAGCGGGAGTCGAGCAGTACTTC. It codes for CASSEGLAGVEQYF.

This clonotype was counted ten times or more. This chain joins TRBV7-6 and TRBJ2-3; tentatively, D is TRBD2 (5 bases). The length of the CDR3 is 17 residues. Germline CDR1 SGHVS, CDR2 FNYEAQ. V dropped 5 bases and J dropped 2 bases, with 20 bases sitting between them. The CDR3 DNA reads as TGTGCCAGCAGCCCCCCCTCACTAGTATCCTCCACAGATACGCAGTATTTT. This translates into CASSPPSLVSSTDTQYF.